Described below is a single T cell receptor beta chain sequence and its context. Its antigen is not known. The data are from a study of T cells in Graves' hyperthyroidism and ophthalmopathy. The CDR3 runs to 10 residues. V was cut by 8 bases and J by 9 bases, with 10 bases left in between. From germline, CDR1 is LNHDA and CDR2 SQIVND (reference sequence). Regions amplified from RNA transcripts were the TCR beta CDR3 regions. Using the HTBI primer set, a first-round RT-PCR was run on the TCR CDR3. TCRdb used MiXCR to reprocess the multiplex PCR reads, holding one entry per CDR3 protein. This sample carries about 560,000 distinct CDR3 sequences, around 15% of them seen once, and the ten largest clones take 18%. The study's findings and limits: Onset of ophthalmopathy came a median roughly 6.4 months after the model predicted it.

The chain employs TRBV19 and TRBJ2-5; D remains ambiguous. The sequence came from a woman between 18 and 30 years old with Graves' hyperthyroidism. The specimen sequenced was blood. This CDR3 reads CASWDVAQYF. CDR3 nucleotide sequence: TGTGCCAGTTGGGATGTGGCCCAGTACTTC.